The 30 T cell receptor beta chains reported below all come from one sample, sequenced in a study of OX40 agonist ivuxolimab in advanced cancers. Profiling relied on immunoSEQ multiplex PCR, and the TCRdb table lists in-frame clones only, not all of them. The sample gives approximately 100,000 clones, around 90% of which show up once; approximately 0.8% is in the top ten. This specimen consisted of CD4+ or CD8+ T cells sorted from blood, obtained in a trial of the OX40 agonist ivuxolimab. The origin of the receptors is an adult with an advanced solid tumor such as melanoma, head and neck, liver or kidney cancer.

The V gene is TRBV19, the J gene TRBJ1-1, with D perhaps matching TRBD1 (5 bases). CDR3 size: 13 residues. V lost 10 bases and J 5 bases, leaving 17 bases between the germline ends. Germline V gene data show CDR1 as LNHDA and CDR2 as SQIVND (reference sequence). The CDR3 loop reads CATAGLWSTEAFF. For the CDR3, the DNA is TGTGCCACCGCAGGGTTGTGGAGTACTGAAGCTTTCTTT.

This clone occurred once. Other DNA variants within this sample encode the same CDR3. The chain carries TRBV30 and TRBJ1-6; no firm D call. This CDR3 has 11 residues. Germline lookup yields CDR1 GTSNPN and CDR2 SVGIG (reference sequence). V was cut by 2 bases and J by 7 bases, with 3 bases left in between. DNA of the CDR3: TGTGCCTGGAGTCGGAATTCACCCCTCCACTTT. Translated: CAWSRNSPLHF. Supplemented by reference TRBV30 and TRBJ1-6, the full variable domain reads SQTIHQWPATLVQPVGSPLSLECTVEGTSNPNLYWYRQAAGRGLQLLFYSVGIGQISSEVPQNLSASRPQDRQFILSSKKLLLSDSGFYLCAWSRNSPLHFGNGTRLTVT.

The chain combines TRBV30 with TRBJ1-1, with D hard to call. The V end was cut by 2 bases, the J end by 0 bases, with 16 bases between. This CDR3 has 16 residues. Per germline, CDR1 GTSNPN and CDR2 SVGIG (reference sequence). The CDR3 here is CAWSPLTHLLNTEAFF. The CDR3 DNA is TGTGCCTGGAGTCCTTTAACACACCTCCTGAACACTGAAGCTTTCTTT. The full variable domain, completed using reference TRBV30 and TRBJ1-1, is SQTIHQWPATLVQPVGSPLSLECTVEGTSNPNLYWYRQAAGRGLQLLFYSVGIGQISSEVPQNLSASRPQDRQFILSSKKLLLSDSGFYLCAWSPLTHLLNTEAFFGQGTRLTVV.

For this clone: One end of the junction varies from germline; a read error may be responsible. The genes are TRBV7-2 and TRBJ2-7, with 9 bases aligning to TRBD2. The CDR3 has 14 amino acids. Germline values: CDR1 SGHTA, CDR2 FQGNSA. The CDR3 region has the DNA TGTGCCAGCAGCTTAGGGGCTAGCGGGGCAACAAATGAGTTC. Its protein product is CASSLGASGATNEF.

CDR3 DNA: TGTGCCATCAGTGGATTGGGGGTCACAGATACGCAGTATTTT. Protein: CAISGLGVTDTQYF. The genes are TRBV10-3 and TRBJ2-3; possibly TRBD1 or TRBD2 for D (5 bases each). The CDR3 is made up of 14 amino acids. From germline, CDR1 is ENHRY and CDR2 SYGVKD. V was clipped by 4 bases and J by 2 bases, with 10 bases between them.

The genes are TRBV27 and TRBJ1-1; tentatively, D is TRBD1 (6 bases). V lost 5 bases, J lost 2 bases, and 12 bases lay in between. The CDR3 extends over 14 amino acids. Germline V lookup: CDR1 MNHEY, CDR2 SMNVEV (reference sequence). The chain's CDR3 is CASSQRTANTEAFF. The DNA for the CDR3 is TGTGCCAGCAGTCAAAGGACAGCTAACACTGAAGCTTTCTTT.

The chain combines TRBV7-2 with TRBJ1-1; D might be TRBD1 (6 bases). The CDR3 extends over 15 amino acids. Germline V lookup: CDR1 SGHTA, CDR2 FQGNSA. With 2 bases removed from V and 2 bases from J, the gap between germline ends came to 12 bases. CDR3 amino acids: CASSLSRDINTEAFF. The CDR3 DNA reads as TGTGCCAGCAGCTTATCCCGGGACATAAACACTGAAGCTTTCTTT.

The genes are TRBV7-2 and TRBJ2-1; 7 positions agree with TRBD2. The V gene end was trimmed by 2 bases and the J gene end by 9 bases; junction bases not matched to a gene: 13. CDR1 and CDR2 (germline): SGHTA, FQGNSA. The CDR3 sequence is 16 residues long. The DNA of the CDR3 is TGTGCCAGCAGCTTATCCGACAGTTTTACGGGAGGTGAGCAGTTCTTC. Amino acids: CASSLSDSFTGGEQFF.

The chain is built from TRBV11-3 and TRBJ2-1; TRBD1 agrees at 7 bases. The CDR3 has 14 residues. V shed 4 bases, J shed 5 bases, and the junction held 5 bases outside the gene matches. The germline V gene encodes CDR1 SGHNT and CDR2 YENEEA. The CDR3 loop reads CASSYGTANNEQFF. The CDR3 nucleotides are TGTGCCAGCAGCTATGGGACAGCCAACAATGAGCAGTTCTTC.

The CDR3 coding sequence is TGTGCCAGCTCACCAGTCCAGGCGCACGAGCAGTACTTC. Protein sequence: CASSPVQAHEQYF. The chain recombines TRBV18 with TRBJ2-7; D uncertain. V was clipped by 2 bases and J by 5 bases, with 10 bases between them. CDR3 length: 13 residues. Germline CDR1 reads KGHSH; CDR2 reads LQKENI.

This sequence joins TRBV4-2 and TRBJ2-5; 12 nucleotides line up with TRBD2. Per the germline V gene, CDR1 is LGHNA and CDR2 is YNFKEQ. The V gene end was trimmed by 4 bases and the J gene end by 5 bases; junction bases not matched to a gene: 5. The CDR3 loop spans 15 amino acids. CDR3 bases: TGTGCCAGCAGCCCAGGACTAGCGGGGTATGAGACCCAGTACTTC. It codes for CASSPGLAGYETQYF.

J is TRBJ1-2 and V is TRBV5-1; possibly TRBD1 for D (5 bases). Between the trimmed V and J ends, which lost 2 bases and 8 bases, there was a span of 13 bases. This CDR3 is built from 13 residues. CDR1 and CDR2 (germline): SGHRS, YFSETQ. The CDR3, as DNA: TGCGCCAGCAGCTTTCGGCAGGGCATGGGCTACACCTTC. Amino acid sequence: CASSFRQGMGYTF. Complete variable domain (other parts from reference TRBV5-1 and TRBJ1-2): KAGVTQTPRYLIKTRGQQVTLSCSPISGHRSVSWYQQTPGQGLQFLFEYFSETQRNKGNFPGRFSGRQFSNSRSEMNVSTLELGDSALYLCASSFRQGMGYTFGSGTRLTVV.

Concerning this clone itself: This CDR3 is missing its conserved last phenylalanine or tryptophan, likely due to a read error. The limits of the CDR3 on the DNA are not certain, so only TCRdb's listed CDR3 is given. V is TRBV7-6 and J is TRBJ1-3. The CDR3 has 10 residues if both end residues are counted. The V gene's germline CDR1 is SGHVS and CDR2 FNYEAQ. CDR3 loop: CASSLADPPR.

This clone was seen once. The chain combines TRBV11-2 with TRBJ2-3; unclear D gene. The CDR3 length is 14 residues. Germline V lookup: CDR1 SGHAT, CDR2 FQNNGV. Trimming left V 5 bases short and J 0 bases short, with 9 bases between. As DNA, the CDR3 is TGTGCCAGCAGCCCCTTGACTAGCACAGATACGCAGTATTTT. Translating gives CASSPLTSTDTQYF.

This clone was seen only once. V usage is TRBV5-6 and J usage is TRBJ1-6, with unresolved D. The CDR3 sequence is 14 residues long. In germline, CDR1 is SGHDT, CDR2 YYEEEE. V was trimmed by 2 bases and J by 12 bases, leaving 15 bases between them. CDR3 coding DNA: TGTGCCAGCAGCTTCCAGTTGGAAATTCAACCCCTCCACTTT. Its translation: CASSFQLEIQPLHF.

As DNA, the CDR3 is TGTGCCAGCCTTCCAGGGTATTTGAGCACAGATACGCAGTATTTT. Translation: CASLPGYLSTDTQYF. The chain recombines TRBV28 with TRBJ2-3, with a weak D call TRBD1 (5 bases). Germline CDR1 reads MDHEN; CDR2 reads SYDVKM. Between the trimmed V and J ends, which lost 8 bases and 0 bases, there was a span of 15 bases. This CDR3 has 15 amino acids.

The chain combines TRBV27 with TRBJ2-2; 12 nucleotides match TRBD1. Losses at the gene ends were 1 base for V and 6 bases for J; bases not matched to a gene: 9. Per germline, CDR1 MNHEY and CDR2 SMNVEV (reference sequence). This CDR3 has 18 amino acids. CDR3 in amino acids: CASSLFRWGQGASGELFF. CDR3 nucleotide sequence: TGTGCCAGCAGTTTATTCCGGTGGGGACAGGGGGCTTCCGGGGAGCTGTTTTTT.

The rearrangement joins TRBV10-2 to TRBJ1-4; D is possibly TRBD1 (6 bases). CDR3 length: 13 amino acids. The V gene's germline CDR1 is WSHSY and CDR2 SAAADI. Trimming removed 8 bases from V and 8 bases from J, with 15 bases in between. DNA of the CDR3: TGCGCCAGCGGGGGCGTGGGAGGGGAAAAACTGTTTTTT. It encodes CASGGVGGEKLFF.

The V gene is TRBV18, the J gene TRBJ1-4; D gene unclear. Trimming took off 4 bases at V and 8 bases at J, with 17 bases between the two ends. CDR3 length: 15 amino acids. Germline V gene sequence: CDR1 KGHSH, CDR2 LQKENI. The DNA of the CDR3 is TGTGCCAGCTCACGGCTTGCCCCTGAGGGAGAAAAACTGTTTTTT. Translation: CASSRLAPEGEKLFF. Looking up the rest from reference TRBV18 and TRBJ1-4 gives the full variable domain: NAGVMQNPRHLVRRRGQEARLRCSPMKGHSHVYWYRQLPEEGLKFMVYLQKENIIDESGMPKERFSAEFPKEGPSILRIQQVVRGDSAAYFCASSRLAPEGEKLFFGSGTQLSVL.

The rearrangement links TRBV4-3 to TRBJ1-2; D call uncertain. Per germline, CDR1 LGHNA and CDR2 YSLEER. The V gene lost 1 base and the J gene lost 4 bases, with 13 bases spanning the gap. The length of the CDR3 is 15 residues. The CDR3: CASSQVIADIYGYTF. The CDR3 DNA reads TGCGCCAGCAGCCAAGTCATCGCAGACATCTATGGCTACACCTTC.

Worth noting for this clone: The sample carries other DNA sequences with the same CDR3. V usage is TRBV6-1 and J usage is TRBJ1-5; D unclear. The CDR3 is made up of 13 amino acids. V shed 5 bases and J shed 2 bases, with 7 bases lying between them. Germline V gene lookup returns CDR1 MNHNS and CDR2 SASEGT. CDR3 region: CASSTQGNQPQHF. The CDR3 DNA is TGTGCCAGCAGTACCCAGGGCAATCAGCCCCAGCATTTT.

The J gene is TRBJ1-4, the V gene TRBV4-3, with D possibly matching TRBD1 (5 bases). The V and J ends lost 1 base and 0 bases respectively, with 9 bases between them. The CDR3 covers 16 residues. Germline loops: CDR1 LGHNA, CDR2 YSLEER. The CDR3: CASSQARGATNEKLFF. The CDR3 DNA sequence: TGCGCCAGCAGCCAAGCGCGGGGGGCAACTAATGAAAAACTGTTTTTT.

The chain is built from TRBV28 and TRBJ1-5, with 10 bases matching TRBD1. The CDR3 runs 13 residues. V was pared by 8 bases and J by 5 bases, with 3 bases of the junction left unmatched. Germline loops: CDR1 MDHEN, CDR2 SYDVKM. CDR3 DNA sequence: TGTGCCAGCGGACAGGGGGGTTATCAGCCCCAGCATTTT. Encoded protein: CASGQGGYQPQHF.

The J gene is TRBJ2-1, the V gene TRBV6-1; D gene ambiguous. V was trimmed by 4 bases and J by 9 bases, leaving 16 bases between them. The CDR3 is made up of 14 amino acids. CDR1 and CDR2 (germline): MNHNS, SASEGT. CDR3: CASSGSWTLGEQFF. The CDR3 nucleotides are TGTGCCAGCAGTGGCTCATGGACGCTAGGTGAGCAGTTCTTC.

The chain employs TRBV29-1 and TRBJ1-1; D perhaps matches TRBD1 (6 bases). V was pared by 6 bases and J by 3 bases, with 20 bases between. There are 15 residues in the CDR3. Germline assignment: CDR1 SQVTM and CDR2 ANQGSEA. CDR3 nucleotide sequence: TGCAGCGTACAGTACAGGGATGGGGGTGACACTGAAGCTTTCTTT. This translates into CSVQYRDGGDTEAFF.

This chain joins TRBV7-2 and TRBJ1-6; D is perhaps TRBD1 (5 bases). Germline V lookup: CDR1 SGHTA, CDR2 FQGNSA. The CDR3 consists of 15 residues. Trimming took 5 bases from V and 3 from J, leaving 11 bases between them. In nucleotides, the CDR3 is TGTGCCAGCAGCCCCCGACAGAGCTATAATTCACCCCTCCACTTT. It is translated as CASSPRQSYNSPLHF.

V gene TRBV19 combines with J gene TRBJ1-2; 7 bases are a match to TRBD1. J was trimmed by 8 bases and V by 7 bases; bases with no gene match: 10. CDR3 size: 13 residues. Germline CDR1 LNHDA, CDR2 SQIVND (reference sequence). As DNA, the CDR3 is TGTGCCAGTATGGATAACAGGGGATACGGCTACACCTTC. Amino acid sequence: CASMDNRGYGYTF.

This clone occurred once. The gene calls are TRBV10-2 and TRBJ1-3; perhaps TRBD1 as D (5 bases). Germline V gene lookup returns CDR1 WSHSY and CDR2 SAAADI. This CDR3 has 14 amino acids. Trimming shortened V by 6 bases and J by 3 bases, and 12 bases separated the two germline ends. As DNA, the CDR3 is TGCGCCAGCAGGGGACCGACCTTTGGAAACACCATATATTTT. Encoded protein: CASRGPTFGNTIYF.

This chain joins TRBV10-3 and TRBJ2-3, with TRBD2 identical over 8 bases. CDR1 and CDR2 (germline): ENHRY, SYGVKD. J was trimmed by 0 bases and V by 11 bases; bases with no gene match: 13. The CDR3 spans 16 residues. The CDR3 spells CAVSQRGQTSTDTQYF. The CDR3 nucleotides read TGTGCCGTGTCCCAGCGGGGGCAGACTAGCACAGATACGCAGTATTTT.

The genes are TRBV11-2 and TRBJ1-2, with D possibly matching TRBD1 (6 bases). CDR1 and CDR2 from the germline V gene are SGHAT and FQNNGV. The CDR3 loop spans 14 amino acids. V was pared by 7 bases and J by 6 bases, with 18 bases between. The DNA of the CDR3 is TGTGCCAGCACCTCAGTGGGGGCAGGGCATGGCTACACCTTC. The encoded protein is CASTSVGAGHGYTF.